The next 32 T cell receptor beta chains were all read from a single sample in a study of blood T cell repertoires in COVID-19. Only in-frame clones appear in the TCRdb table, and some are missing; sequencing was by immunoSEQ multiplex PCR. Counted here are 120,000 or so clones, around 80% occurring once; the ten biggest clones make up 5.5% to 6%. Sequencing was done on a sample of peripheral blood. These receptors originate from a man at least 80 years old with active or convalescent COVID-19.

The rearrangement uses TRBV11-3 and TRBJ2-7, with D unclear. Trimming left V 4 bases short and J 6 bases short, with 13 bases between. CDR1 is SGHNT and CDR2 is YENEEA in the germline V gene. This CDR3 contains 13 residues. As DNA, the CDR3 is TGTGCCAGCAGCTACGCGTTCCGCGCCGAGCAGTACTTC. It codes for CASSYAFRAEQYF.

The chain employs TRBV7-9 and TRBJ2-3; 9 bases map to TRBD1. Trimming cost V 5 bases and J 0 bases; bases outside gene matches: 3. The CDR3 length is 15 residues. Germline lookup yields CDR1 SEHNR and CDR2 FQNEAQ (reference sequence). CDR3 nucleotides: TGTGCCAGCAGCCTACAGGGGGCCAGCACAGATACGCAGTATTTT. As protein: CASSLQGASTDTQYF.

The chain links TRBV10-3 to TRBJ1-1; D gene uncertain. The CDR3 has 13 residues. Looked up from germline, CDR1 is ENHRY and CDR2 is SYGVKD. V lost 8 bases, J lost 4 bases, and 14 bases lay in between. CDR3 DNA sequence: TGTGCCATCGTGGCCGGGTTCGGCACTGAAGCTTTCTTT. Translation gives CAIVAGFGTEAFF.

This sequence joins TRBV7-6 and TRBJ2-1; 7 bases are shared with TRBD2. Germline V lookup: CDR1 SGHVS, CDR2 FNYEAQ. CDR3 length: 16 amino acids. The trim removed 5 bases at V and 2 bases at J, leaving 9 bases unmatched. CDR3 protein: CASSSWARETYNEQFF. The CDR3 region has the DNA TGTGCCAGCAGCAGTTGGGCGCGGGAGACCTACAATGAGCAGTTCTTC.

V and J are TRBV28 and TRBJ2-7, with a possible D match to TRBD2 (6 bases). CDR3 length: 15 amino acids. The germline V and J ends were trimmed by 7 bases and 0 bases, with 16 bases remaining between them. Germline V gene sequence: CDR1 MDHEN, CDR2 SYDVKM. The CDR3 protein is CASTLEGRGSYEQYF. CDR3 coding DNA: TGTGCCAGCACCCTAGAGGGGCGGGGCTCCTACGAGCAGTACTTC.

This rearrangement joins TRBV5-1 to TRBJ1-1; possibly TRBD1 for D (6 bases). Germline values: CDR1 SGHRS, CDR2 YFSETQ. The length of the CDR3 is 13 residues. V lost 10 bases and J lost 3, with 16 bases in between. CDR3 sequence (DNA): TGCGCCTCACGGACAGATCCTTACACTGAAGCTTTCTTT. This encodes CASRTDPYTEAFF.

The gene calls are TRBV12-5 and TRBJ1-4; D uncertain. Germline values: CDR1 LGHNT, CDR2 FRNRAP. Trimming removed 2 bases at V and 5 bases at J, with 6 bases between. The CDR3 runs 13 residues. CDR3 amino acids: CASGLLQNEKLFF. CDR3 DNA: TGTGCTAGTGGTTTGCTACAGAATGAAAAACTGTTTTTT.

This sequence joins TRBV5-4 and TRBJ2-3; D is possibly TRBD1 (5 bases). Trimming removed 4 bases from V and 3 bases from J, with 15 bases in between. CDR1 is SGHNT, CDR2 YYREEE, per germline (reference sequence). This CDR3 spans 15 amino acids. The CDR3 DNA sequence: TGTGCCAGCAGCGAAATAGGCAGGGCGACAGATACGCAGTATTTT. This translates into CASSEIGRATDTQYF.

The chain couples TRBV27 to TRBJ2-3; 9 bases match TRBD2. This CDR3 has 14 amino acids. The V and J ends lost 10 bases and 0 bases, in that order; junction bases with no gene match: 5. The germline V gene encodes CDR1 MNHEY and CDR2 SMNVEV (reference sequence). CDR3 sequence: CATLAGTSTDTQYF. In nucleotides, the CDR3 is TGTGCCACCCTAGCGGGGACCAGCACAGATACGCAGTATTTT.

The chain is built from TRBV19 and TRBJ1-5, with a possible D match to TRBD1 (5 bases). V was cut by 5 bases and J by 4 bases, with 9 bases left in between. This CDR3 spans 13 amino acids. CDR1 LNHDA and CDR2 SQIVND come from the germline V gene (reference sequence). This chain's CDR3 is CASSRGLNQPQHF. CDR3 nucleotide sequence: TGTGCCAGTAGTCGGGGGTTGAATCAGCCCCAGCATTTT. The whole variable domain, filled in from reference TRBV19 and TRBJ1-5, reads DGGITQSPKYLFRKEGQNVTLSCEQNLNHDAMYWYRQDPGQGLRLIYYSQIVNDFQKGDIAEGYSVSREKKESFPLTVTSAQKNPTAFYLCASSRGLNQPQHFGDGTRLSIL.

The chain employs TRBV6-5 and TRBJ2-5, with 9 bases matching TRBD1. CDR1 MNHEY and CDR2 SVGAGI come from the germline V gene. This CDR3 contains 15 residues. Trimming took 2 bases from V and 4 from J; bases not matched to a gene: 5. DNA for the CDR3: TGTGCCAGCAGTTACGGACAGGGGATTAGAGAGACCCAGTACTTC. As protein: CASSYGQGIRETQYF.

In its sample, this clone was seen a few times. This chain uses TRBV4-3 with TRBJ1-2, with D hard to call. The ends were cut back, 0 bases at V and 3 bases at J, with 5 bases in the middle. The CDR3 is 13 residues long. Germline V gene sequence: CDR1 LGHNA, CDR2 YSLEER. CDR3: CASSQDGDYGYTF. DNA of the CDR3: TGCGCCAGCAGCCAAGACGGGGACTATGGCTACACCTTC.

J is TRBJ1-2 and V is TRBV30, with 8 bases identical to TRBD1. CDR3 length equals 11 residues. V was pared by 5 bases and J by 7 bases, with 3 bases of the junction left unmatched. The germline CDR1 and CDR2 sequences are GTSNPN and SVGIG (reference sequence). In DNA form, the CDR3 reads TGTGCCTGGGGGACAGGTCGTGGCTACACCTTC. It translates to CAWGTGRGYTF. Using reference TRBV30 and TRBJ1-2 for the parts outside the CDR3, the full variable domain is SQTIHQWPATLVQPVGSPLSLECTVEGTSNPNLYWYRQAAGRGLQLLFYSVGIGQISSEVPQNLSASRPQDRQFILSSKKLLLSDSGFYLCAWGTGRGYTFGSGTRLTVV.

This rearrangement joins TRBV20-1 to TRBJ2-5; D remains ambiguous. Trimming removed 6 bases at V and 5 bases at J, with 10 bases between. CDR3 length: 11 amino acids. Germline V gives CDR1 DFQATT, CDR2 SNEGSKA (reference sequence). Here the CDR3 reads CSALSAETQYF. CDR3 nucleotide sequence: TGCAGTGCCCTAAGTGCGGAGACCCAGTACTTC.

This clone showed up just a few times. The J gene is TRBJ2-7, the V gene TRBV11-2, with TRBD2 as a possible D gene (6 bases). V lost 1 base and J lost 1, with 11 bases in between. Germline CDR1 is SGHAT and CDR2 is FQNNGV. The CDR3 is made up of 15 amino acids. CDR3 amino acids: CASSLGGRGSYEQYF. The CDR3, as DNA: TGTGCCAGCAGCTTAGGTGGACGGGGGTCCTACGAGCAGTACTTC.

In this sample, this clone turned up once. This chain uses TRBV19 with TRBJ2-1; 7 positions agree with TRBD2. This CDR3 contains 14 residues. J lost 7 bases, V lost 6 bases, and 9 bases had no gene match. CDR1 LNHDA and CDR2 SQIVND come from the germline V gene (reference sequence). CDR3: CASRRDWEGNEQFF. As DNA, the CDR3 is TGTGCCAGTAGGCGGGACTGGGAGGGGAATGAGCAGTTCTTC.

This chain connects TRBV7-6 to TRBJ2-2; perhaps TRBD1 as D (5 bases). Germline values: CDR1 SGHVS, CDR2 FNYEAQ. Deletions cut 1 base from V and 5 bases from J, with 8 bases between. The CDR3 consists of 14 residues. The CDR3 sequence is CASSLVKGTGELFF. CDR3 sequence (DNA): TGTGCCAGCAGCTTAGTTAAGGGGACCGGGGAGCTGTTTTTT.

The rearrangement uses TRBV6-5 and TRBJ2-3; a weak D match, TRBD2 (5 bases). This CDR3 has 14 amino acids. CDR1 is MNHEY and CDR2 is SVGAGI in the germline V gene. The V and J ends lost 0 bases and 8 bases respectively, with 12 bases between them. The CDR3, as DNA: TGTGCCAGCAGTTACTCGAGGGCAGCCTCTACGCAGTATTTT. Its translation is CASSYSRAASTQYF.

The chain is built from TRBV27 and TRBJ1-2, with TRBD1 as a possible D gene (5 bases). The germline CDR1 and CDR2 sequences are MNHEY and SMNVEV (reference sequence). The CDR3 length is 15 residues. Between the trimmed V and J ends, which lost 6 bases and 4 bases, there was a span of 18 bases. CDR3 sequence: CASRQIQGISYGYTF. The CDR3 nucleotides read TGTGCCAGCAGGCAGATCCAGGGAATCTCCTATGGCTACACCTTC.

This rearrangement joins TRBV18 to TRBJ2-7; no firm D call. Trimming removed 0 bases at V and 0 bases at J, with 6 bases between. The CDR3 runs 14 residues. CDR1 is KGHSH and CDR2 is LQKENI in the germline V gene. This CDR3 is CASSPPGASYEQYF. CDR3 bases: TGTGCCAGCTCACCACCGGGCGCCTCCTACGAGCAGTACTTC.

V and J are TRBV6-5 and TRBJ1-2; D ambiguous. Germline V gives CDR1 MNHEY, CDR2 SVGAGI. CDR3 length equals 11 residues. V was pared by 6 bases and J by 3 bases, with 5 bases between. Here the CDR3 reads CASREDYGYTF. DNA of the CDR3: TGTGCCAGCAGGGAGGACTATGGCTACACCTTC.

The chain couples TRBV10-3 to TRBJ2-3, with D possibly matching TRBD2 (6 bases). The CDR3 totals 14 residues. Deletions cut 3 bases from V and 2 bases from J, with 9 bases between. Germline values: CDR1 ENHRY, CDR2 SYGVKD. CDR3 loop: CAISDGRSTDTQYF. In nucleotides, the CDR3 is TGTGCCATCAGTGATGGGAGGTCCACAGATACGCAGTATTTT.

This chain uses TRBV5-6 with TRBJ2-3; D ambiguous. Germline V gene sequence: CDR1 SGHDT, CDR2 YYEEEE. The CDR3 runs to 15 residues. V shed 1 base and J shed 6 bases, with 15 bases lying between them. CDR3 sequence reads: CASSLKVSGVDTQYF. In DNA form, the CDR3 reads TGTGCCAGCAGCTTGAAAGTCTCCGGTGTGGATACGCAGTATTTT.

V is TRBV7-2 and J is TRBJ1-3; 10 nucleotides align to TRBD1. Germline V gives CDR1 SGHTA, CDR2 FQGNSA. This CDR3 is 13 amino acids long. The V and J ends lost 7 bases and 8 bases, in that order; junction bases with no gene match: 5. The CDR3 DNA reads as TGTGCCAGCACCCTGGACAGGGGGGACACCATATATTTT. Residues: CASTLDRGDTIYF.

The V and J genes are TRBV19 and TRBJ2-5; 8 positions agree with TRBD2. The CDR3 loop spans 12 amino acids. V lost 5 bases, J lost 5 bases, and 1 base stayed unmatched. Looked up from germline, CDR1 is LNHDA and CDR2 is SQIVND (reference sequence). CDR3 sequence: CASSSSGETQYF. CDR3 bases: TGTGCCAGTAGTTCTAGCGGGGAGACCCAGTACTTC.

The chain is built from TRBV12-5 and TRBJ2-2, with D possibly TRBD1 on 6 matching bases. This CDR3 is 15 amino acids long. V was pared by 6 bases and J by 0 bases, with 11 bases between. CDR1 and CDR2 from the germline V gene are LGHNT and FRNRAP. The CDR3 region is CASGPGTTNTGELFF. The CDR3, as DNA: TGTGCTAGTGGCCCCGGGACAACGAACACCGGGGAGCTGTTTTTT.

The CDR3 DNA follows: TGTGCCAGCTCACTCCGGACAACAGACACTGAAGCTTTCTTT. Amino acid sequence: CASSLRTTDTEAFF. This chain joins TRBV18 and TRBJ1-1; tentatively, D is TRBD1 (5 bases). The CDR3 loop spans 14 amino acids. The ends were cut back, 4 bases at V and 3 bases at J, with 12 bases in the middle. Germline assignment: CDR1 KGHSH and CDR2 LQKENI. Based on the CDR3 plus reference TRBV18 and TRBJ1-1, the full variable domain is NAGVMQNPRHLVRRRGQEARLRCSPMKGHSHVYWYRQLPEEGLKFMVYLQKENIIDESGMPKERFSAEFPKEGPSILRIQQVVRGDSAAYFCASSLRTTDTEAFFGQGTRLTVV.

The V gene is TRBV6-2 or TRBV6-3, the J gene TRBJ1-5; the D gene is possibly TRBD1 (5 bases). Looked up from germline, CDR1 is MNHEY and CDR2 is SVGEGT. V was cut by 2 bases and J by 5 bases, with 13 bases left in between. This CDR3 has 15 amino acids. The CDR3 bases are TGTGCCAGCAGTTACCGCGGGGGGTGGGATCAGCCCCAGCATTTT. It yields the protein CASSYRGGWDQPQHF.

The chain is built from TRBV19 and TRBJ1-1, with D uncertain. V was trimmed by 5 bases and J by 1 base, leaving 11 bases between them. CDR1 and CDR2 (germline): LNHDA, SQIVND (reference sequence). The CDR3 has 14 residues. CDR3 loop: CASSASARNTEAFF. The CDR3 DNA reads TGTGCCAGTAGTGCCTCCGCTAGGAACACTGAAGCTTTCTTT.

The gene calls are TRBV29-1 and TRBJ2-7; 11 positions agree with TRBD1. The germline V gene encodes CDR1 SQVTM and CDR2 ANQGSEA. The junction had 2 bases not matched to a gene; V was cut back by 3 bases and J by 1 base. The CDR3 loop spans 14 amino acids. The CDR3: CSVEGTGGSYEQYF. Written as DNA, the CDR3 is TGCAGCGTTGAGGGGACAGGGGGGTCCTACGAGCAGTACTTC.

This sequence joins TRBV19 and TRBJ1-1; the D is unclear. V lost 4 bases and J 3 bases, leaving 15 bases between the germline ends. The CDR3 runs to 15 residues. Germline values: CDR1 LNHDA, CDR2 SQIVND (reference sequence). The DNA for the CDR3 is TGTGCCAGTAGTACCCCGCCTAGTGCGGACACTGAAGCTTTCTTT. Amino acid sequence: CASSTPPSADTEAFF.

The chain joins TRBV9 to TRBJ1-3, with D uncertain. The CDR3 is 14 amino acids. Trimming removed 0 bases at V and 1 base at J, with 5 bases between. Per the germline V gene, CDR1 is SGDLS and CDR2 is YYNGEE. CDR3: CASSVDLSGNTIYF. CDR3 bases: TGTGCCAGCAGCGTAGACCTATCTGGAAACACCATATATTTT.